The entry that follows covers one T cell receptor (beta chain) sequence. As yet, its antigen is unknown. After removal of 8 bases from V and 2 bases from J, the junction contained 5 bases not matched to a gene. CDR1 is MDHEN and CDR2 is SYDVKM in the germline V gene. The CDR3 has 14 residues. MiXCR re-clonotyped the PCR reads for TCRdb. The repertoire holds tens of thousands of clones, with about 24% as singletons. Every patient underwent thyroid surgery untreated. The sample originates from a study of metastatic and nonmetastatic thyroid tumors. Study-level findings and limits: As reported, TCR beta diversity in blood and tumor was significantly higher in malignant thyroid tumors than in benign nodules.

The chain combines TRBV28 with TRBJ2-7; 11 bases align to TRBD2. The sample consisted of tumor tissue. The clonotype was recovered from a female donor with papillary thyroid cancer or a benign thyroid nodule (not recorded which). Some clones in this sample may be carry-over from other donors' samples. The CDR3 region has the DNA TGTGCCAGCCTCGGGACTAGCGGCACCTACGAGCAGTACTTC. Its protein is CASLGTSGTYEQYF.